Listed below are T cell receptor beta chains from one sample, sequenced in a study of shared clonotypes between healthy human individuals. Repertoires were generated with immunoSEQ multiplex PCR, while TCRdb's copy carries only in-frame clones and drops some. The sample carries about 580,000 clones, more than 95% recorded once. The sample taken for sequencing was naive CD8+ T cells sorted from blood. The receptors derive from a man aged 30-40 years in good health. Each CDR3 is given with its conserved first and last residue. D genes are given only for firm matches. Size values are once, few and many counts, or a class for expanded clones, and some rows have none.

d_call | j_call | clone_size | v_call | cdr3_aa | cdr3_nt
- | TRBJ1-1 | - | TRBV5-6 | CASSFTGRGTEAFF | TGTGCCAGCAGCTTTACAGGGAGGGGCACTGAAGCTTTCTTT
- | TRBJ2-1 | - | TRBV6-6 | CASQGGRGLNEQFF | TGTGCCAGCCAAGGGGGGAGGGGATTGAATGAGCAGTTCTTC
- | TRBJ2-7 | - | TRBV6-5 | CASTSGYEQYF | TGTGCCAGCACGAGCGGATACGAGCAGTACTTC
TRBD2 | TRBJ2-3 | - | TRBV4-3 | CASSQDLPSGYTDTQYF | TGCGCCAGCAGCCAAGATCTACCTAGCGGCTACACAGATACGCAGTATTTT
TRBD1 | TRBJ2-7 | - | TRBV7-8 | CASSLNLGQNLYEQYF | TGTGCCAGCAGCTTAAATCTGGGACAGAACCTCTACGAGCAGTACTTC
TRBD1 | TRBJ2-1 | - | TRBV10-3 | CAISESDRGAYNEQFF | TGTGCCATCAGTGAGTCGGACAGGGGAGCCTACAATGAGCAGTTCTTC
TRBD2 | TRBJ2-3 | - | TRBV15 | CATSTFTGELAGDSDTQYF | TGTGCCACCAGCACCTTCACGGGGGAACTAGCGGGAGACTCAGATACGCAGTATTTT
TRBD2 | TRBJ2-7 | - | TRBV4-1 | CASSQLAEYSYEQYF | TGCGCCAGCAGCCAACTAGCGGAATACTCCTACGAGCAGTACTTC
- | TRBJ2-7 | - | TRBV7-9 | CASSLVGSSYEQYF | TGTGCCAGCAGCTTAGTCGGGAGTTCCTACGAGCAGTACTTC
- | TRBJ2-7 | once | TRBV5-1 | CASSVRQANYEQYF | TGCGCCAGCAGCGTTAGACAGGCCAACTACGAGCAGTACTTC
- | TRBJ2-1 | - | TRBV4-1 | CASSGSFGTGEQFF | TGCGCCAGCAGTGGATCTTTCGGGACCGGGGAGCAGTTCTTC